These T cell receptor beta chains were read from a single sample in a study of T cell responses to AZD1222 COVID-19 vaccine. Sequencing was performed with immunoSEQ multiplex PCR; in TCRdb, only in-frame clones are kept and a portion is missing. The sample includes some 200,000 clones, approximately 90% seen only once; the top ten take over 0.85%. Sequencing used peripheral blood, obtained on day 0 of AZD1222 vaccination. Every receptor here comes from an adult in good health. The CDR3 runs from the conserved cysteine through the conserved F or W. A D gene is named only where the DNA matches it firmly.

TRBJ1-5 | TRBV5-1 | . | TGCGCCAGCAGCCCTGGAACCAGCAATCAGCCCCAGCATTTT | CASSPGTSNQPQHF
TRBJ2-5 | TRBV7-7 | . | TGTGCCAGCAGCTTAGCCAGGGAAGAGACCCAGTACTTC | CASSLAREETQYF
TRBJ2-7 | TRBV9 | TRBD2 | TGTGCCAGCAGCCCTAGCGGGGGGAGCTCCTACGAGCAGTACTTC | CASSPSGGSSYEQYF
TRBJ1-1 | TRBV12-3/TRBV12-4 | . | TGTGCCAGCACCCCAATAACGGGGACTGAAGCTTTCTTT | CASTPITGTEAFF
TRBJ1-6 | TRBV7-2 | . | TGTGCCAGCAGCTCCATAGGCGGGTCACCCCTCCACTTT | CASSSIGGSPLHF
TRBJ2-6 | TRBV18 | . | TGTGCCAGCTCACGTGGAGGGGTCAACTCTGGGGCCAACGTCCTGACTTTC | CASSRGGVNSGANVLTF
TRBJ1-3 | TRBV5-1 | . | TGCGCCAGCAGCTTGTCACGTAGTGGAAACACCATATATTTT | CASSLSRSGNTIYF
TRBJ2-2 | TRBV7-9 | TRBD2 | TGTGCCAGCACCGTACTAGCGGAGAGGGCGAACACCGGGGAGCTGTTTTTT | CASTVLAERANTGELFF
TRBJ1-6 | TRBV7-3 | . | TGTGCCAGCAGCCAATCGGCGGGTAATTCACCCCTCCACTTT | CASSQSAGNSPLHF
TRBJ2-3 | TRBV27 | . | TGTGCCAGCATGGGTAATACGCAGTATTTT | CASMGNTQYF
TRBJ2-3 | TRBV5-1 | . | TGCGCCAGCAGCCGCAGCCAGGGTCGCACAGATACGCAGTATTTT | CASSRSQGRTDTQYF
TRBJ2-7 | TRBV10-3 | . | TGTGCCATCAGTGGGCTCCGAGGCGTCTCCACCGCCTACGAGCAGTACTTC | CAISGLRGVSTAYEQYF